This TCR beta chain was retrieved from a study of T cells expressing NK-cell markers. Whole-study context: The TCR beta repertoires originated in sorted CD3+CD56+NKG2C+, CD3+CD56+NKG2C- and CD3+CD56-NKG2C+ T cells.

TCRdb reprocessed the 5' RACE reads; each CDR3 protein has one entry and no DNA is given. This sample's table has hundreds of thousands of distinct CDR3 sequences. On this clonotype: What it binds is unknown.

The study, taken as a whole, reports: Whether expanded NKG2C+ T cell clones were HCMV-specific remained unclear. Topping the CD3+CD56-NKG2C+ fraction as well were these clonotypes, in a few donors. The study found dominant NKG2C+ clonotypes at roughly 1.0-8% of CD8+ T cells in roughly six donors.

This CDR3 contains 17 residues. Germline V gives CDR1 SGHRS, CDR2 YFSETQ. This clonotype originated in a young man in good health. The V gene is TRBV5-1, the J gene TRBJ1-1. The sequenced material came from blood T cells: a sorted CD56 or NKG2C T cell subset, CD4+ or CD8+ T cells, or bulk PBMC T cells (not recorded which). The CDR3 protein is CASSLLGPSGGNTEAFF.